These T cell receptor beta chains were read from a single sample in a study of T cell clones after liver transplantation. The method was immunoSEQ multiplex PCR; TCRdb's version includes in-frame clones alone and lacks a portion of them. The table records 60,000 or so clones, 70% to 75% of them present only once. The sample in question was CD4+ T cells from blood, obtained before liver transplant. The receptors stem from a human donor who received a liver transplant. The CDR3 runs from the conserved cysteine through the conserved F or W. The D gene is left open where the match is weak. Where a row states a size, it is once, few, many or the class of an expanded clone; other rows omit it.

J gene: TRBJ1-3
clone size: .
V gene: TRBV18
D gene: TRBD1
CDR3 DNA: TGTGCCAGCTCACCACCAGGACAGGCGAACTCTGGAAACACCATATATTTT
CDR3 protein: CASSPPGQANSGNTIYF

J gene: TRBJ2-2
clone size: .
V gene: TRBV11-3
D gene: TRBD1
CDR3 DNA: TGTGCCAGCAGCCAAAACAGGGGTAACACCGGGGAGCTGTTTTTT
CDR3 protein: CASSQNRGNTGELFF

J gene: TRBJ2-3
clone size: few
V gene: TRBV6-1
D gene: .
CDR3 DNA: TGTGCCAGCTCGGCGGACACAGATACGCAGTATTTT
CDR3 protein: CASSADTDTQYF

J gene: TRBJ2-7
clone size: .
V gene: TRBV10-3
D gene: TRBD1
CDR3 DNA: TGTGCCATCAGTGGGGGGACAGGGGAATCCTACGAGCAGTACTTC
CDR3 protein: CAISGGTGESYEQYF

J gene: TRBJ1-3
clone size: .
V gene: TRBV19
D gene: TRBD1
CDR3 DNA: TGTGCCAGTAGTTCACCGGGACAGGTTATCGCTGGAAACACCATATATTTT
CDR3 protein: CASSSPGQVIAGNTIYF

J gene: TRBJ1-1
clone size: once
V gene: TRBV29-1
D gene: TRBD1
CDR3 DNA: TGCAGTGTGGGACAGGGGGGGACTGAAGCTTTCTTT
CDR3 protein: CSVGQGGTEAFF

J gene: TRBJ1-2
clone size: .
V gene: TRBV2
D gene: .
CDR3 DNA: TGTGCCAGCAGTGAAGCAGTTGGGCAATATGGCTACACCTTC
CDR3 protein: CASSEAVGQYGYTF

J gene: TRBJ1-1
clone size: .
V gene: TRBV10-2
D gene: .
CDR3 DNA: TGCGCCAGCAGACAGGGCATGGACACTGAAGCTTTCTTT
CDR3 protein: CASRQGMDTEAFF

J gene: TRBJ2-7
clone size: .
V gene: TRBV7-8
D gene: .
CDR3 DNA: TGTGCCAGCAGCTTTTTGGTGGGGCCAATCTACGAGCAGTACTTC
CDR3 protein: CASSFLVGPIYEQYF

J gene: TRBJ1-5
clone size: few
V gene: TRBV9
D gene: .
CDR3 DNA: TGTGCCAGCAGCGCAGGGTTGGAAAGCAATCAGCCCCAGCATTTT
CDR3 protein: CASSAGLESNQPQHF

J gene: TRBJ2-7
clone size: few
V gene: TRBV30
D gene: .
CDR3 DNA: TGTGCCTGGAAGCCGGGGGGCACAACTCACGAGCAGTACTTC
CDR3 protein: CAWKPGGTTHEQYF

J gene: TRBJ1-4
clone size: .
V gene: TRBV27
D gene: .
CDR3 DNA: TGTGCCAGCAGGGGGGCAGCGGAAAAACTGTTTTTT
CDR3 protein: CASRGAAEKLFF

J gene: TRBJ1-1
clone size: few
V gene: TRBV14
D gene: .
CDR3 DNA: TGTGCCAGCAGCCGGCAGATCGCTGAAGCTTTCTTT
CDR3 protein: CASSRQIAEAFF

J gene: TRBJ2-4
clone size: .
V gene: TRBV4-2
D gene: TRBD2
CDR3 DNA: TGTGCCAGCAGCCATATAGCGGGGGAAAACATTCAGTACTTC
CDR3 protein: CASSHIAGENIQYF

J gene: TRBJ2-3
clone size: .
V gene: TRBV4-2
D gene: TRBD2
CDR3 DNA: TGTGCCAGCAGCCCCGACCCCCCTACTAGCGGGGGACGAAATACGCAGTATTTT
CDR3 protein: CASSPDPPTSGGRNTQYF

J gene: TRBJ2-2
clone size: .
V gene: TRBV9
D gene: TRBD2
CDR3 DNA: TGTGCCAGCAGCGTAAGCGGGGGGGTGTCCGGGGAGCTGTTTTTT
CDR3 protein: CASSVSGGVSGELFF